The 22 T cell receptor beta chains below were found in one sample sequenced in a study of blood T cell repertoires in COVID-19. Only in-frame clones appear in the TCRdb table, and some are missing; sequencing was by immunoSEQ multiplex PCR. In the table there are about 240,000 clones, about 68% of which are singletons. Sequencing used peripheral blood. The receptors stem from a woman aged 80 or older with acute or convalescent COVID-19.

The V gene is TRBV18, the J gene TRBJ1-4, with 7 nucleotides matching TRBD1. The length of the CDR3 is 14 residues. Trimming removed 6 bases from V and 8 bases from J; junction bases left unmatched: 9. CDR1 is KGHSH, CDR2 LQKENI, per germline. This chain's CDR3 is CASSLDRFGEKLFF. The DNA of the CDR3 is TGTGCCAGCTCCCTGGACAGGTTTGGCGAAAAACTGTTTTTT.

This clone turned up a few times. The chain carries TRBV10-3 and TRBJ1-1, with TRBD1 as a possible D gene (5 bases). The CDR3 extends over 12 amino acids. Germline V gene sequence: CDR1 ENHRY, CDR2 SYGVKD. Trimming took 10 bases from V and 4 from J, leaving 13 bases between them. DNA of the CDR3: TGTGCCACACTCGGGGGGAGCACTGAAGCTTTCTTT. Translating gives CATLGGSTEAFF.

This chain joins TRBV7-9 and TRBJ1-3; TRBD1 matches at 7 bases. The length of the CDR3 is 17 residues. Trimming took 5 bases from V and 4 from J; bases not matched to a gene: 14. The germline CDR1 and CDR2 sequences are SEHNR and FQNEAQ (reference sequence). The CDR3 loop is CASSPLQGLPGGNTIYF. Here the CDR3 DNA reads TGTGCCAGCAGCCCCTTACAGGGGCTTCCAGGGGGAAACACCATATATTTT.

This clone appeared a single time. The chain is built from TRBV10-3 and TRBJ1-2, with 9 bases fitting TRBD1. This CDR3 region has 18 residues. Losses at the gene ends were 4 bases for V and 7 bases for J; bases not matched to a gene: 19. Germline CDR1 is ENHRY and CDR2 is SYGVKD. The CDR3 nucleotides are TGTGCCATCAGTGGTGCTTTATTGGGGACAGGGATGAGCATTGGCTACACCTTC. Protein product: CAISGALLGTGMSIGYTF.

This clone was observed a single time. The J gene is TRBJ1-5, the V gene TRBV5-6; 10 nucleotides align to TRBD1. CDR3 length: 14 residues. V shed 4 bases, J shed 7 bases, and the junction held 5 bases outside the gene matches. The germline gives CDR1 SGHDT, CDR2 YYEEEE. The CDR3 here is CASSRRDRGQPQHF. DNA of the CDR3: TGTGCCAGCAGCCGCCGGGACAGGGGACAGCCCCAGCATTTT. The variable domain in full, completed from reference TRBV5-6 and TRBJ1-5, reads DAGVTQSPTHLIKTRGQQVTLRCSPKSGHDTVSWYQQALGQGPQFIFQYYEEEERQRGNFPDRFSGHQFPNYSSELNVNALLLGDSALYLCASSRRDRGQPQHFGDGTRLSIL.

This clone has just one count. V gene TRBV7-9 combines with J gene TRBJ2-7; tentatively, D is TRBD1 (5 bases). Germline-derived CDR1 and CDR2 are SEHNR and FQNEAQ (reference sequence). This CDR3 is built from 13 residues. The V gene lost 5 bases and the J gene lost 3 bases, with 11 bases spanning the gap. This chain's CDR3 is CASSPPTVYEQYF. The CDR3 coding sequence is TGTGCCAGCAGCCCGCCGACAGTCTACGAGCAGTACTTC.

The chain links TRBV5-1 to TRBJ2-7; TRBD2 matches at 8 bases. CDR1 is SGHRS and CDR2 is YFSETQ in the germline V gene. The CDR3 contains 15 residues. Losses at the gene ends were 4 bases for V and 7 bases for J; bases not matched to a gene: 13. The CDR3 spells CASSLLTSVPSEQYF. CDR3 in DNA: TGCGCCAGCAGCCTCCTGACTAGCGTGCCATCAGAGCAGTACTTC.

V is TRBV6-2 or TRBV6-3 and J is TRBJ2-1; TRBD2 matches at 12 bases. Germline CDR1 MNHEY, CDR2 SVGEGT. The junction had 3 bases not matched to a gene; V was cut back by 6 bases and J by 6 bases. The CDR3 loop spans 14 amino acids. The CDR3, as DNA: TGTGCCAGCAGGCCTAGCGGGGGGGCCAATGAGCAGTTCTTC. The encoded protein is CASRPSGGANEQFF.

V is TRBV3-1 (or the pseudogene TRBV3-2) and J is TRBJ1-1, with D possibly TRBD1 on 5 matching bases. The V gene lost 2 bases and the J gene lost 1 base, with 8 bases spanning the gap. Germline CDR1 LGHDT, CDR2 YNNKEL (reference sequence). The CDR3 totals 14 residues. CDR3 loop: CASSQRGWNTEAFF. The CDR3 nucleotides are TGTGCCAGCAGCCAAAGGGGATGGAACACTGAAGCTTTCTTT.

On this clone: Other DNA sequences of this sample code for an identical CDR3. This chain connects TRBV19 to TRBJ2-5, with 7 positions matching TRBD2. This CDR3 is built from 14 residues. Germline trimming cut 5 bases from V and 5 bases from J; bases unmatched to any gene: 8. Per the germline V gene, CDR1 is LNHDA and CDR2 is SQIVND (reference sequence). The CDR3, as DNA: TGTGCCAGTAGTCCCTTAGCGGGCGGTGAGACCCAGTACTTC. Amino acid sequence: CASSPLAGGETQYF.

This chain connects TRBV7-9 to TRBJ2-7; 7 positions agree with TRBD2. The CDR3 has 17 residues. Germline CDR1 and CDR2: SEHNR and FQNEAQ (reference sequence). The ends lost 0 bases at V and 2 bases at J; junction bases unmatched: 10. CDR3 sequence: CASSLAWGPSGTYEQYF. The CDR3, as DNA: TGTGCCAGCAGCTTAGCCTGGGGCCCTAGCGGCACCTACGAGCAGTACTTC. The whole variable domain, filled in from reference TRBV7-9 and TRBJ2-7, reads DTGVSQNPRHKITKRGQNVTFRCDPISEHNRLYWYRQTLGQGPEFLTYFQNEAQLEKSRLLSDRFSAERPKGSFSTLEIQRTEQGDSAMYLCASSLAWGPSGTYEQYFGPGTRLTVT.

This rearrangement joins TRBV7-9 to TRBJ2-7; possibly TRBD1 for D (6 bases). There are 15 residues in the CDR3. Germline assignment: CDR1 SEHNR and CDR2 FQNEAQ (reference sequence). The germline V and J ends were trimmed by 3 bases and 4 bases, with 16 bases remaining between them. The CDR3 nucleotides read TGTGCCAGCAGCTTTCAACAGGGATCGCTTTACGAGCAGTACTTC. Translated, it gives CASSFQQGSLYEQYF.

On this clone: An end of the junction does not agree with germline; a read error may underlie this. J is TRBJ2-7 and V is TRBV18; 8 positions agree with TRBD1. The CDR3 is made up of 16 amino acids. Germline assignment: CDR1 KGHSH and CDR2 LQKENI. CDR3 coding DNA: TGTGCCAGCTCACAGTTTTCGGGACAGGTATCCTACAAGCAGTACTTC. Its protein is CASSQFSGQVSYKQYF.

The chain recombines TRBV28 with TRBJ2-1, with 15 bases lining up with TRBD2. Germline V gives CDR1 MDHEN, CDR2 SYDVKM. With V trimmed by 5 bases and J by 8 bases, 10 bases remained unmatched. The CDR3 contains 17 residues. CDR3 sequence: CASSPWTSGRGRDEQFF. Written as DNA, the CDR3 is TGTGCCAGCAGTCCCTGGACTAGCGGGAGGGGAAGGGATGAGCAGTTCTTC. The full variable domain, rest sourced from reference TRBV28 and TRBJ2-1, is DVKVTQSSRYLVKRTGEKVFLECVQDMDHENMFWYRQDPGLGLRLIYFSYDVKMKEKGDIPEGYSVSREKKERFSLILESASTNQTSMYLCASSPWTSGRGRDEQFFGPGTRLTVL.

This clone was seen only a few times. The rearrangement uses TRBV20-1 and TRBJ2-2, with a possible D match to TRBD2 (6 bases). Germline CDR1 reads DFQATT; CDR2 reads SNEGSKA (reference sequence). Trimming shortened V by 3 bases and J by 3 bases, and 8 bases separated the two germline ends. The CDR3 runs 13 residues. The CDR3, as DNA: TGCAGTGCTAGTAAGCGGGACACCGGGGAGCTGTTTTTT. This codes for CSASKRDTGELFF.

This clone showed up just a few times. CDR3 bases: TGTGCCAGCAGCCAAGCGGGAGGCAAAAACATTCAGTACTTC. This codes for CASSQAGGKNIQYF. The V call is TRBV11-1, the J call TRBJ2-4, with 9 bases aligning to TRBD2. After removal of 5 bases from V and 3 bases from J, the junction contained 2 bases not matched to a gene. Germline V gives CDR1 SGHAT, CDR2 FQDESV (reference sequence). The CDR3 is made up of 14 amino acids.

V and J are TRBV6-6 and TRBJ2-3; 8 nucleotides agree with TRBD2. CDR3 length: 17 amino acids. The J segment lost 3 bases and the V segment lost 5 bases, leaving 13 bases of the junction unmatched. Germline lookup yields CDR1 MNHNY and CDR2 SVGAGI (reference sequence). The CDR3 sequence: CASSRTGGDHLTDTQYF. The CDR3 DNA reads TGTGCCAGCAGTCGAACGGGGGGGGACCACCTAACAGATACGCAGTATTTT.

The chain has TRBV30 and TRBJ2-2, with TRBD2 matching over 7 bases. This CDR3 region has 15 residues. CDR1 is GTSNPN, CDR2 SVGIG, per germline (reference sequence). J gave up 6 bases and V 4 bases, and 11 bases lay outside the gene matches. For the CDR3, the DNA is TGTGCCTGGAAACAGGAGGGAGGGAGATCCGGGGAGCTGTTTTTT. It translates to CAWKQEGGRSGELFF.

The V call is TRBV11-2, the J call TRBJ2-3; tentative D call: TRBD2 (5 bases). CDR1 SGHAT and CDR2 FQNNGV come from the germline V gene. V was shortened by 3 bases and J by 4 bases, with 11 bases between the two germline ends. This CDR3 comprises 14 residues. The CDR3 DNA reads TGTGCCAGCAGCTTGGATCTAGCCTCAGATACGCAGTATTTT. Translation: CASSLDLASDTQYF.

V is TRBV9 and J is TRBJ1-4; TRBD1 matches at 12 bases. Per the germline V gene, CDR1 is SGDLS and CDR2 is YYNGEE. J lost 3 bases, V lost 2 bases, and 5 bases had no gene match. The CDR3 has 17 residues. The CDR3 loop is CASSVGTGGEANEKLFF. CDR3 nucleotides: TGTGCCAGCAGCGTCGGGACAGGGGGCGAAGCTAATGAAAAACTGTTTTTT. Variable domain in full (rest from reference TRBV9 and TRBJ1-4): DSGVTQTPKHLITATGQRVTLRCSPRSGDLSVYWYQQSLDQGLQFLIQYYNGEERAKGNILERFSAQQFPDLHSELNLSSLELGDSALYFCASSVGTGGEANEKLFFGSGTQLSVL.

V gene TRBV6-5 combines with J gene TRBJ2-7; D is possibly TRBD1 (5 bases). Germline V gene lookup returns CDR1 MNHEY and CDR2 SVGAGI. This CDR3 region has 12 residues. V gave up 7 bases and J gave up 0 bases, with 7 bases separating them. CDR3 nucleotides: TGTGCCAGCACCAGGGACTCCTACGAGCAGTACTTC. Its translation is CASTRDSYEQYF.

J is TRBJ1-1 and V is TRBV11-3; maybe TRBD1 (6 bases). The V gene's germline CDR1 is SGHNT and CDR2 YENEEA. The CDR3 contains 15 residues. Trimming stripped 3 bases from V and 3 bases from J, with 14 bases between. CDR3 in DNA: TGTGCCAGCAGCTTGGACAGTCTCCCGGACACTGAAGCTTTCTTT. It codes for CASSLDSLPDTEAFF.